The present TCR beta chain was sequenced within a study of T-cell reconstitution after alpha-beta-depleted transplantation in children. Overall study findings and caveats: It was reported that alpha-beta T cells came from several hundred expanded graft clones (about two months after transplant). Some patients' high day-60 TCRbeta diversity was traced to surviving recipient T cells and thymic progenitors. Among T cells one year after transplant, newly produced cells accounted for most counts and diversity.

A word on this clonotype: Its antigen is not identified.

Molecular barcoding with unique molecular identifiers was used for the TCRbeta library. In TCRdb, the PCR reads were re-called with MiXCR into one record per CDR3 protein. This table has some 840,000 distinct CDR3 sequences, less than 20% appearing once. The length of the CDR3 is 12 residues. V shed 7 bases, J shed 3 bases, and the junction held 3 bases outside the gene matches. Looked up from germline, CDR1 is SQVTM and CDR2 is ANQGSEA. The origin of this receptor is a male patient aged 5 to 17 who had a stem cell transplant for acute lymphoblastic leukemia, so the T cells may come from the graft donor. The starting material was PBMCs, mostly from graft donor cells, obtained 360 days after TCRalphabeta/CD19-depleted stem cell transplant. J is TRBJ1-1 and V is TRBV29-1, with TRBD1 identical over 9 bases. As DNA, the CDR3 is TGCAGCGGTGGACAGGGGCACACTGAAGCTTTCTTT. It translates to CSGGQGHTEAFF.